This T cell receptor (beta chain) emerged from a study of blood T cell repertoires in COVID-19. Original handling: Researchers report that nucleated cell counts were estimated from reference gene primer amplification. Libraries were prepared by immunoSEQ multiplex PCR; TCRdb keeps only in-frame clonotypes and omits some of them. Clonal size and the V and J genes are those of that table, whereas D and trimming came from the DNA. The sample has around 100,000 clones; 80% to 90% are singletons. The germline V gene has CDR1 DFQATT and CDR2 SNEGSKA (reference sequence). The V segment lost 6 bases and the J segment 3 bases; nucleotides outside the gene matches: 1. The CDR3 contains 11 residues.

This clonotype was sampled from an elderly woman with acute or convalescent COVID-19. The chain recombines TRBV20-1 with TRBJ2-7, with TRBD1 matching 8 bases. The specimen sequenced was peripheral blood. CDR3 in amino acids: CSARGLYEQYF. The CDR3 coding sequence is TGCAGTGCCAGGGGGCTCTACGAGCAGTACTTC.